This T cell receptor beta chain was profiled in a study of T cells in Graves' hyperthyroidism and ophthalmopathy. Study-wide findings and caveats: From stable hyperthyroidism, ophthalmopathy was separated by a 13 V-J model.

This CDR3 has 12 amino acids. Deletions cut 5 bases from V and 2 bases from J, with 7 bases between. CDR1 is MNHEY, CDR2 SVGEGT, per germline. RNA transcripts yielded amplified TCR beta CDR3 regions. A set of HTBI primers served as the primers for a first-round RT-PCR of the TCR CDR3. Each CDR3 protein is one row after TCRdb ran MiXCR on the multiplex PCR reads. This table has approximately 530,000 distinct CDR3 sequences, roughly 17% appearing once. Diagnoses rested on clinical symptoms, serum thyroxine and TRAb, thyroid ultrasound and orbital computed tomography. At least ten counts were recorded for this clonotype. Its antigen is not known.

The sequence was collected from a woman aged 18-35 years with Graves' hyperthyroidism. V gene TRBV6-2 or TRBV6-3 combines with J gene TRBJ2-7; TRBD1 might be the D (5 bases). Sequences were obtained from blood. The CDR3 is CASSRQPYEQYF. The CDR3 coding sequence is TGTGCCAGCAGTAGACAGCCCTACGAGCAGTACTTC.